What follows are 27 T cell receptor beta chains derived from one specimen sequenced in a study of blood T cell repertoires in COVID-19. Generated by immunoSEQ multiplex PCR, the TCRdb table keeps only in-frame clones and is missing some. The table shows about 270,000 clones, with approximately 85% occurring only once. Sequencing was performed on PBMCs or T cells enriched from blood (not recorded which). The receptors come from a woman aged 45-59 years with acute COVID-19.

The rearrangement links TRBV11-3 to TRBJ2-5; the D gene is possibly TRBD1 (5 bases). The V end lost 2 bases, the J end lost 1 base, and 11 bases lay between the germline ends. The CDR3 runs 15 residues. From germline, CDR1 is SGHNT and CDR2 YENEEA. CDR3 in amino acids: CASSLSGRAQETQYF. CDR3 nucleotide sequence: TGTGCCAGCAGCTTATCGGGCAGGGCCCAAGAGACCCAGTACTTC.

The chain joins TRBV9 to TRBJ1-4; D ambiguous. V lost 7 bases to trimming and J lost 3 bases, with 16 bases between them. The germline V gene encodes CDR1 SGDLS and CDR2 YYNGEE. CDR3 length: 15 residues. The CDR3 reads CASGEGVSPNEKLFF. Here the CDR3 DNA reads TGTGCCAGCGGGGAGGGAGTTTCGCCTAATGAAAAACTGTTTTTT.

The J gene is TRBJ1-4, the V gene TRBV20-1; D is possibly TRBD1 (5 bases). CDR1 and CDR2 (germline): DFQATT, SNEGSKA (reference sequence). Trimming shortened V by 3 bases and J by 8 bases, and 13 bases separated the two germline ends. The CDR3 is 13 amino acids. The CDR3 protein is CSASEGREEKLFF. DNA of the CDR3: TGCAGTGCTAGTGAGGGACGGGAGGAAAAACTGTTTTTT.

This clone came up once. The chain carries TRBV5-1 and TRBJ1-6; 10 bases fit TRBD1. CDR1 and CDR2 (germline): SGHRS, YFSETQ. The CDR3 covers 17 residues. V lost 2 bases, J lost 5 bases, and 7 bases stayed unmatched. As DNA, the CDR3 is TGCGCCAGCAGCTTCCAACCTGGGACAGGGGATAATTCACCCCTCCACTTT. Its translation: CASSFQPGTGDNSPLHF.

The chain carries TRBV3-1 (or the pseudogene TRBV3-2) and TRBJ2-6; D remains unclear. Trimming left V 4 bases short and J 2 bases short, with 9 bases between. In germline, CDR1 is LGHDT, CDR2 YNNKEL (reference sequence). The length of the CDR3 is 15 residues. CDR3 nucleotides: TGTGCCAGCAGCCCCCAGATTACTGGGGCCAACGTCCTGACTTTC. Its protein is CASSPQITGANVLTF.

V is TRBV9 and J is TRBJ2-2; TRBD2 agrees at 7 bases. V lost 0 bases and J lost 5; bases outside the gene matches: 4. Germline V gene data show CDR1 as SGDLS and CDR2 as YYNGEE. The CDR3 has 15 amino acids. This CDR3 reads CASSVVWEGTGELFF. In nucleotides, the CDR3 is TGTGCCAGCAGCGTAGTTTGGGAGGGAACCGGGGAGCTGTTTTTT.

This rearrangement joins TRBV28 to TRBJ1-1; tentatively, D is TRBD1 (6 bases). CDR3 length: 13 residues. V was clipped by 3 bases and J by 3 bases, with 8 bases between them. From germline, CDR1 is MDHEN and CDR2 SYDVKM. DNA for the CDR3: TGTGCCAGCAGTTTGCCAGGGGACACTGAAGCTTTCTTT. Translating it yields CASSLPGDTEAFF.

The chain links TRBV7-9 to TRBJ1-2; D gene unclear. The CDR3 extends over 11 amino acids. Germline V gene data show CDR1 as SEHNR and CDR2 as FQNEAQ (reference sequence). V lost 6 bases and J lost 8, with 10 bases in between. CDR3 protein: CASSTVQGYTF. CDR3 DNA: TGTGCCAGCAGTACCGTACAGGGCTACACCTTC.

V and J are TRBV19 and TRBJ2-2, with D possibly matching TRBD1 (5 bases). Germline values: CDR1 LNHDA, CDR2 SQIVND (reference sequence). This CDR3 has 14 residues. V lost 6 bases and J 1 base, leaving 9 bases between the germline ends. CDR3 region: CASSQTVNTGELFF. The CDR3 region has the DNA TGTGCCAGTAGCCAGACAGTGAACACCGGGGAGCTGTTTTTT.

The V gene is TRBV4-1, the J gene TRBJ2-1, with D tentatively TRBD2 (7 bases). CDR1 and CDR2 (germline): MGHRA, YSYEKL. Between the trimmed V and J ends, which lost 4 bases and 5 bases, there was a span of 12 bases. CDR3 length equals 14 residues. The CDR3: CASSPREGDNEQFF. The CDR3 coding sequence is TGCGCCAGCAGCCCAAGGGAGGGGGACAATGAGCAGTTCTTC.

This chain links TRBV12-3 or TRBV12-4 with TRBJ2-1, with D perhaps matching TRBD1 (5 bases). V lost 4 bases and J 12 bases, leaving 10 bases between the germline ends. This CDR3 has 11 residues. This CDR3 is CASSSTVRQFF. The CDR3 DNA reads as TGTGCCAGCAGTTCGACAGTACGGCAGTTCTTC.

The sample holds a few counts of this clone. The chain is built from TRBV21-1 and TRBJ1-3; the D call in the table, TRBD1, was not verified against the DNA. TRBV21-1 is marked as a pseudogene. There are 15 residues in the CDR3. The CDR3: CASRTALSSGNTIYF. The CDR3 coding sequence is TGTGCCAGCCGGACAGCGTTAAGCTCTGGAAACACCATATATTTT.

The chain couples TRBV19 to TRBJ1-2; unclear D gene. V shed 10 bases and J shed 7 bases, with 19 bases lying between them. The germline V gene encodes CDR1 LNHDA and CDR2 SQIVND (reference sequence). The CDR3 runs 13 residues. The DNA of the CDR3 is TGTGCCACCGATGCCGAGACGACAAGTGGCTACACCTTC. The encoded protein is CATDAETTSGYTF.

The chain uses TRBV2 and TRBJ2-7; the D gene is possibly TRBD1 (5 bases). This CDR3 spans 15 amino acids. Germline V gene lookup returns CDR1 SNHLY and CDR2 FYNNEI. Trimming pared 6 bases from V and 1 base from J, leaving 16 bases between. The CDR3 nucleotides read TGTGCCAGCAGCGGCCGGTTAGGGGCATCCTACGAGCAGTACTTC. This codes for CASSGRLGASYEQYF.

This clone was seen once. The chain is built from TRBV7-2 and TRBJ1-1; 10 nucleotides agree with TRBD1. The CDR3 covers 18 residues. Trimming removed 2 bases from V and 3 bases from J; junction bases left unmatched: 12. The germline CDR1 and CDR2 sequences are SGHTA and FQGNSA. The CDR3 reads CASSLFTDRGLWDTEAFF. The DNA of the CDR3 is TGTGCCAGCAGCTTATTTACGGACAGGGGGTTGTGGGACACTGAAGCTTTCTTT.

This chain links TRBV5-5 with TRBJ2-7; TRBD1 matches at 12 bases. The junction had 4 bases not matched to a gene; V was cut back by 4 bases and J by 5 bases. The length of the CDR3 is 14 residues. Germline V gene sequence: CDR1 SGHKS, CDR2 YYEKEE (reference sequence). CDR3 nucleotides: TGTGCCAGCAGCCCGGGACAGGGGGCCGACGAGCAGTACTTC. This translates into CASSPGQGADEQYF.

The V gene is TRBV11-2, the J gene TRBJ1-1; D remains ambiguous. This CDR3 region has 13 residues. The germline V gene encodes CDR1 SGHAT and CDR2 FQNNGV. The ends were cut back, 0 bases at V and 2 bases at J, with 4 bases in the middle. CDR3 coding DNA: TGTGCCAGCAGCTTAGACACTAACACTGAAGCTTTCTTT. It translates to CASSLDTNTEAFF.

The chain couples TRBV11-2 to TRBJ2-1; 8 bases fit TRBD2. CDR1 and CDR2 from the germline V gene are SGHAT and FQNNGV. The CDR3 loop spans 16 amino acids. With 0 bases clipped from V and 5 bases from J, the junction kept 6 bases outside the gene matches. The CDR3: CASSLDGGAAHNEQFF. For the CDR3, the DNA is TGTGCCAGCAGCTTAGACGGGGGGGCGGCACACAATGAGCAGTTCTTC.

The genes are TRBV5-4 and TRBJ1-2; no firm D call. Germline values: CDR1 SGHNT, CDR2 YYREEE (reference sequence). V lost 0 bases and J 5 bases, leaving 11 bases between the germline ends. The CDR3 is 14 residues long. The CDR3 coding sequence is TGTGCCAGCAGCTTGGGAACGTCACAGTATGGCTACACCTTC. Translating it yields CASSLGTSQYGYTF.

About this clone itself: The sample carries other DNA sequences with the same CDR3. The chain carries TRBV5-4 and TRBJ2-6, with D possibly TRBD1 on 5 matching bases. Germline CDR1 SGHNT, CDR2 YYREEE (reference sequence). V was trimmed by 4 bases and J by 1 base, leaving 9 bases between them. The CDR3 extends over 15 amino acids. The CDR3 DNA is TGTGCCAGCAGCCTCTCAGGGTCTGGGGCCAACGTCCTGACTTTC. This encodes CASSLSGSGANVLTF. The whole variable domain, remainder taken from reference TRBV5-4 and TRBJ2-6, is ETGVTQSPTHLIKTRGQQVTLRCSSQSGHNTVSWYQQALGQGPQFIFQYYREEENGRGNFPPRFSGLQFPNYSSELNVNALELDDSALYLCASSLSGSGANVLTFGAGSRLTVL.

The chain is built from TRBV7-2 and TRBJ2-2, with D possibly being TRBD1 (6 bases). CDR1 SGHTA and CDR2 FQGNSA come from the germline V gene. Trimming shortened V by 5 bases and J by 2 bases, and 12 bases separated the two germline ends. This CDR3 is 15 amino acids long. DNA of the CDR3: TGTGCCAGCAGCCAAGACAGGAGAAACACCGGGGAGCTGTTTTTT. As protein: CASSQDRRNTGELFF. The full variable domain, with the rest looked up from reference TRBV7-2 and TRBJ2-2, is GAGVSQSPSNKVTEKGKDVELRCDPISGHTALYWYRQSLGQGLEFLIYFQGNSAPDKSGLPSDRFSAERTGGSVSTLTIQRTQQEDSAVYLCASSQDRRNTGELFFGEGSRLTVL.

This clone was detected a few times. The CDR3 DNA reads as TGTGCCAGCAAAGGCACAGTCTCAACCTACGAGCAGTACTTC. Protein: CASKGTVSTYEQYF. The chain links TRBV2 to TRBJ2-7; D unresolved. With 7 bases removed from V and 2 bases from J, the gap between germline ends came to 15 bases. The CDR3 runs to 14 residues. CDR1 and CDR2 from the germline V gene are SNHLY and FYNNEI.

In this sample, this clone turned up many times. The genes are TRBV4-2 and TRBJ1-1; D is ambiguous. Looked up from germline, CDR1 is LGHNA and CDR2 is YNFKEQ. The CDR3 length is 13 residues. Between the trimmed V and J ends, which lost 2 bases and 4 bases, there was a span of 8 bases. The CDR3, as DNA: TGTGCCAGCAGCCAAAGCTTGATCACTGAAGCTTTCTTT. Residues: CASSQSLITEAFF.

The gene calls are TRBV18 and TRBJ1-1; perhaps TRBD1 as D (5 bases). Germline CDR1 and CDR2: KGHSH and LQKENI. The length of the CDR3 is 15 residues. With 6 bases removed from V and 1 base from J, the gap between germline ends came to 15 bases. This CDR3 is CASSPRRDSNTEAFF. CDR3 DNA: TGTGCCAGCTCCCCTCGCAGGGACTCGAACACTGAAGCTTTCTTT. The complete variable domain, with remaining parts taken from reference TRBV18 and TRBJ1-1, reads NAGVMQNPRHLVRRRGQEARLRCSPMKGHSHVYWYRQLPEEGLKFMVYLQKENIIDESGMPKERFSAEFPKEGPSILRIQQVVRGDSAAYFCASSPRRDSNTEAFFGQGTRLTVV.

The chain carries TRBV5-1 and TRBJ1-5; TRBD1 matches 11 bases. The CDR3 is made up of 15 amino acids. Germline values: CDR1 SGHRS, CDR2 YFSETQ. V lost 4 bases and J lost 6; bases outside the gene matches: 6. CDR3 residues: CASSPRTGGGQPQHF. CDR3 in DNA: TGCGCCAGCAGCCCCCGGACAGGGGGCGGTCAGCCCCAGCATTTT.

This chain uses TRBV12-5 with TRBJ1-3; D not resolved. The CDR3 totals 15 residues. Per the germline V gene, CDR1 is LGHNT and CDR2 is FRNRAP. V lost 0 bases, J lost 3 bases, and 9 bases lay in between. DNA for the CDR3: TGTGCTAGTGGTTTGGTAGCAGGAGGTGGAAACACCATATATTTT. Translation: CASGLVAGGGNTIYF.

This chain uses TRBV4-3 with TRBJ1-6; 8 bases map to TRBD1. This CDR3 has 15 amino acids. Losses at the gene ends were 0 bases for V and 8 bases for J; bases not matched to a gene: 3. The germline V gene encodes CDR1 LGHNA and CDR2 YSLEER. The chain's CDR3 is CASSQETGDHSPLHF. As DNA, the CDR3 is TGCGCCAGCAGCCAAGAGACAGGGGACCATTCACCCCTCCACTTT.